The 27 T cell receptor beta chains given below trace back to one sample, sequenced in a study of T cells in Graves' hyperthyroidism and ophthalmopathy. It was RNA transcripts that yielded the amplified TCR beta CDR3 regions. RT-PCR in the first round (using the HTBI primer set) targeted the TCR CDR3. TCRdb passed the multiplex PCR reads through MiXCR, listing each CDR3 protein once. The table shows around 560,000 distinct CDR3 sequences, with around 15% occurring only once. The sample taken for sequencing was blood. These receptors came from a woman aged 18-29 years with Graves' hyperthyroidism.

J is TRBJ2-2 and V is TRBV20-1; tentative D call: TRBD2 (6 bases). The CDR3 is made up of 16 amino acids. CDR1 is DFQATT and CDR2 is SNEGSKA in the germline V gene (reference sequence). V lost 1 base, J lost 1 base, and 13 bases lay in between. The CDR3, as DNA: TGCAGTGCTAGAGGGGGCCTAGCGATGAACACCGGGGAGCTGTTTTTT. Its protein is CSARGGLAMNTGELFF.

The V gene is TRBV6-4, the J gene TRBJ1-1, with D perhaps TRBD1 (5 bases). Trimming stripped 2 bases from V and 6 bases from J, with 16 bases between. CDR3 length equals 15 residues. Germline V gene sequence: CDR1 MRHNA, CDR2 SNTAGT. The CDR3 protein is CASSDGGRGDAEAFF. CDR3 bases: TGTGCCAGCAGTGACGGCGGGCGGGGGGATGCTGAAGCTTTCTTT.

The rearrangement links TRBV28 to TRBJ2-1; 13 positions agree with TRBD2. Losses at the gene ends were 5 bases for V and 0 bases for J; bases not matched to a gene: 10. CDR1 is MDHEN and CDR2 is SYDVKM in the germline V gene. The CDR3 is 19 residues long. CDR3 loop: CASSPLGTSGKSSYNEQFF. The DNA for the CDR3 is TGTGCCAGCAGTCCCCTAGGGACTAGCGGGAAGAGCTCCTACAATGAGCAGTTCTTC.

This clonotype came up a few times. CDR3 residues: CSASPLKDTQYF. CDR3 in DNA: TGCAGTGCTAGTCCTCTTAAGGATACGCAGTATTTT. The rearrangement links TRBV20-1 to TRBJ2-3; D not certain. Trimming left V 3 bases short and J 6 bases short, with 10 bases between. Germline CDR1 reads DFQATT; CDR2 reads SNEGSKA (reference sequence). This CDR3 spans 12 amino acids.

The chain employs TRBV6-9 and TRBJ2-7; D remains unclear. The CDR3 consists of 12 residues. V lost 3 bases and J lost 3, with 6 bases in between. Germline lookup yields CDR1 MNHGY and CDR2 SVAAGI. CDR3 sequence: CASSYDRYEQYF. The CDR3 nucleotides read TGTGCCAGCAGTTACGATCGCTACGAGCAGTACTTC.

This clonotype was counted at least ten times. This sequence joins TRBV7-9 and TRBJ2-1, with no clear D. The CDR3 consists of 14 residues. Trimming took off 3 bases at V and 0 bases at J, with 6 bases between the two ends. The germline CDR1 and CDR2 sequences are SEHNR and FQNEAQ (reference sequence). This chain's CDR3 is CASSLRNSYNEQFF. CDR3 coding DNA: TGTGCCAGCAGCTTGCGGAACTCCTACAATGAGCAGTTCTTC. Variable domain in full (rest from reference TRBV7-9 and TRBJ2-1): DTGVSQNPRHKITKRGQNVTFRCDPISEHNRLYWYRQTLGQGPEFLTYFQNEAQLEKSRLLSDRFSAERPKGSFSTLEIQRTEQGDSAMYLCASSLRNSYNEQFFGPGTRLTVL.

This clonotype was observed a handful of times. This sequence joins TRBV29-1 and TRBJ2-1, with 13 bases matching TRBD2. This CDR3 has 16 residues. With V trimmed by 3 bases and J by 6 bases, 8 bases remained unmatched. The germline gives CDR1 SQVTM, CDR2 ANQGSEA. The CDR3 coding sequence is TGCAGCGTTGAGGGACTAGCGGGACTCGCCTGCAATGAGCAGTTCTTC. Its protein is CSVEGLAGLACNEQFF.

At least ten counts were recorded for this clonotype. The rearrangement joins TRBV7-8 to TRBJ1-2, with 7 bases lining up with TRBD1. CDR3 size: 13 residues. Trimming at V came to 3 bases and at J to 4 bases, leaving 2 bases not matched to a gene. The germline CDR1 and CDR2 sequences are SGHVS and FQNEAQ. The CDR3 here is CASSLGQTYGYTF. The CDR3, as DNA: TGTGCCAGCAGCTTGGGACAGACCTATGGCTACACCTTC.

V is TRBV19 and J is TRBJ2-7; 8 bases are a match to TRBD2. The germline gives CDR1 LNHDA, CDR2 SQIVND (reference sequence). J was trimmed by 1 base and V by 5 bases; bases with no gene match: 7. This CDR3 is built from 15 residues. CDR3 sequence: CASSVTRGESYEQYF. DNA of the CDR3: TGTGCCAGTAGTGTCACGCGGGGGGAGTCCTACGAGCAGTACTTC.

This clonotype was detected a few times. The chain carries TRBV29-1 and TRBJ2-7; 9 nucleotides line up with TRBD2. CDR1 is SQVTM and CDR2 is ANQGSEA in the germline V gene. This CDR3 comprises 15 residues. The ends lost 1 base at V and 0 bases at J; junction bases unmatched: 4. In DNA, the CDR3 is TGCAGCGTTGAAGGTGCGGGAGGGAGCTCCTACGAGCAGTACTTC. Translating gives CSVEGAGGSSYEQYF.

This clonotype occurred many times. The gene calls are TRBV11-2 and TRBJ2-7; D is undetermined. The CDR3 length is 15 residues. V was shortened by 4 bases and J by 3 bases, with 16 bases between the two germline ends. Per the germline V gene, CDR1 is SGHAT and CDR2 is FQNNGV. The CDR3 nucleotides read TGTGCCAGCAGCTCCCGTCTGGCGTTCCTCTACGAGCAGTACTTC. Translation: CASSSRLAFLYEQYF.

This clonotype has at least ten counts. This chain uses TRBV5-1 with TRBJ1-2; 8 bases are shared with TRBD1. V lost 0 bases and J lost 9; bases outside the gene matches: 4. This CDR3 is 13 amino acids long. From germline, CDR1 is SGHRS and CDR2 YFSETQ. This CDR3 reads CASSLADRGSYTF. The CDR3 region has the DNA TGCGCCAGCAGCTTGGCCGACAGGGGAAGCTACACCTTC.

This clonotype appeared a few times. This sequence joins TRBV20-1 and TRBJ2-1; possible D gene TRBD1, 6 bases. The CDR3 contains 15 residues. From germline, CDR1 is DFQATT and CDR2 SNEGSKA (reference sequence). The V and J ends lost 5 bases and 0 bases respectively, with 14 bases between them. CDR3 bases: TGCAGTGCTGCCGAACAGGGTGTCTCCTACAATGAGCAGTTCTTC. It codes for CSAAEQGVSYNEQFF.

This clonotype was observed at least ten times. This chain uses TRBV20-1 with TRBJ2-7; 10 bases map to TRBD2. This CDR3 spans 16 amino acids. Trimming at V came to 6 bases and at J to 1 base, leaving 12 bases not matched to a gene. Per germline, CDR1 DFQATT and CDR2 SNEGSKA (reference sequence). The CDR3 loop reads CSALTQRTSGSYEQYF. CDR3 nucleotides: TGCAGTGCCCTCACCCAAAGGACTAGCGGTTCCTACGAGCAGTACTTC.

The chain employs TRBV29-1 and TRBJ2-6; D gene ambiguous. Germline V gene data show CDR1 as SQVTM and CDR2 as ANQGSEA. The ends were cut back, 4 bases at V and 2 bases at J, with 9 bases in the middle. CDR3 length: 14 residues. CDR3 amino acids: CSVGPTPGANVLTF. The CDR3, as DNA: TGCAGCGTTGGACCTACCCCTGGGGCCAACGTCCTGACTTTC.

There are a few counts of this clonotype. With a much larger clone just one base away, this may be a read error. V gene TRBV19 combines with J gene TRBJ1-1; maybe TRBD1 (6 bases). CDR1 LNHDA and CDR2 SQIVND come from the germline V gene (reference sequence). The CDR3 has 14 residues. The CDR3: CASTRTEMNAEAFF. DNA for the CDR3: TGTGCCAGTACCAGGACAGAGATGAACGCTGAAGCTTTCTTT. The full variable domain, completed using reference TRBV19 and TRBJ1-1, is DGGITQSPKYLFRKEGQNVTLSCEQNLNHDAMYWYRQDPGQGLRLIYYSQIVNDFQKGDIAEGYSVSREKKESFPLTVTSAQKNPTAFYLCASTRTEMNAEAFFGQGTRLTVV.

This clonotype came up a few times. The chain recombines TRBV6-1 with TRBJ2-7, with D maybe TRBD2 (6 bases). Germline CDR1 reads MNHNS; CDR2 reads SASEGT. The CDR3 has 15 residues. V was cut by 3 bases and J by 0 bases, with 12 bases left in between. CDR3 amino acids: CASSETAGRSYEQYF. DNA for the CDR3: TGTGCCAGCAGTGAGACCGCGGGGCGCTCCTACGAGCAGTACTTC.

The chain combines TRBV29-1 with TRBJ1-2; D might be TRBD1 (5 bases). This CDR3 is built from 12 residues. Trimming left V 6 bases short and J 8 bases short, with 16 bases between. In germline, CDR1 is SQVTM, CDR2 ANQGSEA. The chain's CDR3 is CSVPDGRGGYTF. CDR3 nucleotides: TGCAGCGTCCCGGACGGGAGGGGAGGCTACACCTTC.

The CDR3 is CASSPPDRGRGTEAFF. The CDR3 coding sequence is TGTGCCAGCAGTCCACCGGACAGGGGGCGCGGCACTGAAGCTTTCTTT. The chain is built from TRBV28 and TRBJ1-1, with 11 bases matching TRBD1. The CDR3 has 16 amino acids. CDR1 and CDR2 (germline): MDHEN, SYDVKM. Losses at the gene ends were 5 bases for V and 4 bases for J; bases not matched to a gene: 9.

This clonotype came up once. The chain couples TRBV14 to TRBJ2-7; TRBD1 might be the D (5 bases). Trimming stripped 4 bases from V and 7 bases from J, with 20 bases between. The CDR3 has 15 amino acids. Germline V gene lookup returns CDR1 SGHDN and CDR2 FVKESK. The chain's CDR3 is CASSPGQGGEGEQYF. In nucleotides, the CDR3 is TGTGCCAGCAGCCCGGGCCAGGGTGGGGAAGGGGAGCAGTACTTC.

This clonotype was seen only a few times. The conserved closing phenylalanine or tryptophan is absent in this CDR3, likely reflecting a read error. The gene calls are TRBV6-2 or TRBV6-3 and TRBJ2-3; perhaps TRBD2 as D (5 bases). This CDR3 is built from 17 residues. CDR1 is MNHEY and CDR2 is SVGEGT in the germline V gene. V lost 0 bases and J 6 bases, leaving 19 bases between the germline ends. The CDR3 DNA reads TGTGCCAGCAGTTACTCGAGCAAGGACTTTCGGCAGGATACGCAGTATTCT. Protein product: CASSYSSKDFRQDTQYS.

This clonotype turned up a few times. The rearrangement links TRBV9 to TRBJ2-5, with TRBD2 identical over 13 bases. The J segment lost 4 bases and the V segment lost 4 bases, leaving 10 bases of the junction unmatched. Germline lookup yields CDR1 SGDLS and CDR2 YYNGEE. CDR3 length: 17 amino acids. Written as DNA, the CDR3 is TGTGCCAGCAGCACGACTAGACTAGCGGGAGGAGTAGAGACCCAGTACTTC. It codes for CASSTTRLAGGVETQYF.

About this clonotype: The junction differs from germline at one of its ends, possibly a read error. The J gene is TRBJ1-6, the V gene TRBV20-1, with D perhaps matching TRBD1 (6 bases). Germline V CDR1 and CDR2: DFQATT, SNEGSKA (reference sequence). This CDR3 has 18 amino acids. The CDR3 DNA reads TGCAGTACTAGGGGCCGGGACATGAAAGGCTCCTATAATTCACCCCTCCACTTT. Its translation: CSTRGRDMKGSYNSPLHF.

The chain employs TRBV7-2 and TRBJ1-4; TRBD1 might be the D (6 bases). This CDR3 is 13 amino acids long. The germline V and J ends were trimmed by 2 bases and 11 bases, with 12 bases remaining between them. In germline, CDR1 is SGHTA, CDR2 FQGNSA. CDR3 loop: CASSLPVQGKLFF. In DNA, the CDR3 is TGTGCCAGCAGCTTACCCGTTCAGGGGAAACTGTTTTTT.

Here the CDR3 DNA reads TGTGCCAGGGGGGTGACGGGAATCTACGAGCAGTACTTC. Its translation: CARGVTGIYEQYF. The chain links TRBV2 to TRBJ2-7; D possibly matches TRBD1 or TRBD2 (5 bases each). Trimming cost V 9 bases and J 3 bases, with 15 bases left between them. In germline, CDR1 is SNHLY, CDR2 FYNNEI. This CDR3 comprises 13 residues.

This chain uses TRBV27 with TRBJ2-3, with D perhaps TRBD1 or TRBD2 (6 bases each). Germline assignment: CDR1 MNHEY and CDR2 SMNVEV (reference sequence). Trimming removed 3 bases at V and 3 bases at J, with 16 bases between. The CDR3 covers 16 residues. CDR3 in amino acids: CASSFWGARGTDTQYF. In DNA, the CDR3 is TGTGCCAGCAGTTTCTGGGGGGCCCGGGGGACAGATACGCAGTATTTT.

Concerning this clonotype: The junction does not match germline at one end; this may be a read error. DNA for the CDR3: TGTGCCAGCTCACCCAGTACGGGGGGGGACAATCAGCCCCCGCATTTT. Protein product: CASSPSTGGDNQPPHF. The chain employs TRBV18 and TRBJ1-5, with TRBD1 as a possible D gene (6 bases). CDR1 and CDR2 (germline): KGHSH, LQKENI. The CDR3 totals 16 residues. The full variable domain, in which reference TRBV18 and TRBJ1-5 provide the parts outside the CDR3, is NAGVMQNPRHLVRRRGQEARLRCSPMKGHSHVYWYRQLPEEGLKFMVYLQKENIIDESGMPKERFSAEFPKEGPSILRIQQVVRGDSAAYFCASSPSTGGDNQPPHFGDGTRLSIL.